The rows below give T cell receptor beta chains drawn from one sample of a study of neoadjuvant anti-PD-1 for oral cavity cancer. The method was immunoSEQ multiplex PCR; TCRdb's version includes in-frame clones alone and lacks a portion of them. Of some 22,000 clones in the sample, about 25% were seen once. The specimen was tumor tissue, collected after nivolumab (anti-PD-1) treatment. These receptors were collected from a person aged 40 to 85 with oral cavity squamous cell carcinoma. CDR3s include the opening cysteine and the closing phenylalanine or tryptophan. The D gene is left open where the match is weak. Some rows have no size entry. The others give once, few or many, or a class for an expanded clone.

length: 16; D: TRBD1; V: TRBV2; J: TRBJ2-2; size: few; DNA: TGTGCCAGCAGCCTAGACGGGACAGGGGTGGCCGGGGAGCTGTTTTTT; CDR3: CASSLDGTGVAGELFF
length: 16; D: TRBD2; V: TRBV11-1; J: TRBJ2-5; size: -; DNA: TGTGCCAGCAGCCCACTAGCGGGGAAGAACCAAGAGACCCAGTACTTC; CDR3: CASSPLAGKNQETQYF
length: 11; D: -; V: TRBV20-1; J: TRBJ1-1; size: medium-sized; DNA: TGCAGTGCTAGGACTGTCCCTGAAGCTTTCTTT; CDR3: CSARTVPEAFF
length: 13; D: -; V: TRBV10-1; J: TRBJ2-1; size: -; DNA: TGCGCCAGCAGTAAGACAGAAAACAATGAGCAGTTCTTC; CDR3: CASSKTENNEQFF
length: 18; D: TRBD1; V: TRBV2; J: TRBJ1-2; size: few; DNA: TGTGCCAGCAGTGAGGGGTCCTGGGACAGCCTTACTAACTATGGCTACACCTTC; CDR3: CASSEGSWDSLTNYGYTF
length: 12; D: -; V: TRBV29-1; J: TRBJ1-1; size: few; DNA: TGCAGCGTGGGACATTTGAGCACTGAAGCTTTCTTT; CDR3: CSVGHLSTEAFF
length: 13; D: -; V: TRBV29-1; J: TRBJ1-1; size: few; DNA: TGCAGCGTTGAACGAGACGGGAACACTGAAGCTTTCTTT; CDR3: CSVERDGNTEAFF
length: 16; D: -; V: TRBV6-1; J: TRBJ1-1; size: medium-sized; DNA: TGTGCCAGCAGTGAAACAGGACGGAGTTTGAACACTGAAGCTTTCTTT; CDR3: CASSETGRSLNTEAFF
length: 17; D: TRBD2; V: TRBV11-2; J: TRBJ2-2; size: -; DNA: TGTGCCAGCAGCTTCGATAGCGGGAGGGGATCCGCCGGGGAGCTGTTTTTT; CDR3: CASSFDSGRGSAGELFF
length: 12; D: -; V: TRBV7-9; J: TRBJ2-1; size: few; DNA: TGTGCCAGCAGCTTAGAGCCGGGAGAGCAGTTCTTC; CDR3: CASSLEPGEQFF
length: 13; D: -; V: TRBV6-1; J: TRBJ1-1; size: few; DNA: TGTGCCACCAACGACGGTTGGAACACTGAAGCTTTCTTT; CDR3: CATNDGWNTEAFF
length: 17; D: -; V: TRBV30; J: TRBJ2-7; size: -; DNA: TGTGCCTGGAGGCCCGGGGTAGCCGATTGGGTTTTGGAGGAGCAGTACTTC; CDR3: CAWRPGVADWVLEEQYF
length: 13; D: -; V: TRBV30; J: TRBJ1-1; size: few; DNA: TGTGCCTGGAGCAAGGGGTTTGGCACTGAAGCTTTCTTT; CDR3: CAWSKGFGTEAFF
length: 15; D: -; V: TRBV19; J: TRBJ2-5; size: -; DNA: TGTGCCAGTAGTATAGGGGGTAGCGAGCAAGAGACCCAGTACTTC; CDR3: CASSIGGSEQETQYF
length: 14; D: -; V: TRBV28; J: TRBJ1-1; size: -; DNA: TGTGCCAGCAGGATCCGGGATACAAACACTGAAGCTTTCTTT; CDR3: CASRIRDTNTEAFF